This TCR beta chain was documented in a study of blood T cell repertoires in COVID-19. The wider study: Samples taken during acute and convalescent COVID-19 were collected in the United States, Italy and Spain. The cDNA or gDNA used as material had been derived from T cells, B-cell-depleted T cells, or PBMCs.

J lost 3 bases, V lost 5 bases, and 6 bases had no gene match. The CDR3 has 17 residues. Germline V gives CDR1 SNHLY, CDR2 FYNNEI. In the study's own analysis: Estimated nucleated cell counts came from reference gene primer amplification. Method: immunoSEQ multiplex PCR; TCRdb's copy keeps in-frame clones and lacks some. For V, J and clone size, that table is used; D and trimming come from the DNA. The repertoire consists of around 79,000 clones, with 88% occurring once and the leading ten covering approximately 9.7%. This chain connects TRBV2 to TRBJ2-2; 13 bases map to TRBD2. This TCR was sampled from a human donor in a cohort sampled during active COVID-19. The sequenced sample was peripheral blood. CDR3 sequence reads: CASSRTSGGPYTGELFF. DNA of the CDR3: TGTGCCAGCAGTCGGACTAGCGGGGGACCCTACACCGGGGAGCTGTTTTTT.